Below, 20 T cell receptor beta chains from the same sample are listed, as sequenced in a study of T cells in Graves' hyperthyroidism and ophthalmopathy. The CDR3 regions of TCR beta were amplified from RNA transcripts. Initially, a first-round RT-PCR of the TCR CDR3 employed the HTBI primer set. Via MiXCR, TCRdb re-called the multiplex PCR reads, giving one row per CDR3 protein. The repertoire has some 270,000 distinct CDR3 sequences, approximately 23% of them found once; the top ten carry around 32%. The sequencing input was blood. These receptors were collected from a woman aged 35 to 49 with Graves' ophthalmopathy.

In its sample, this clonotype was seen many times. The J gene is TRBJ2-2, the V gene TRBV30; 7 bases map to TRBD1. CDR1 and CDR2 from the germline V gene are GTSNPN and SVGIG (reference sequence). The CDR3 spans 16 residues. V lost 2 bases, J lost 4 bases, and 10 bases stayed unmatched. The CDR3 sequence: CAWSTRTGSGTGELFF. CDR3 DNA: TGTGCCTGGAGTACCCGGACAGGATCGGGCACCGGGGAGCTGTTTTTT. The full variable domain, rest sourced from reference TRBV30 and TRBJ2-2, is SQTIHQWPATLVQPVGSPLSLECTVEGTSNPNLYWYRQAAGRGLQLLFYSVGIGQISSEVPQNLSASRPQDRQFILSSKKLLLSDSGFYLCAWSTRTGSGTGELFFGEGSRLTVL.

Details on this clonotype: One end of the junction fails to match germline, which may point to a read error. This chain links TRBV28 with TRBJ2-7; the D is unclear. The CDR3 has 13 amino acids. From germline, CDR1 is MDHEN and CDR2 SYDVKM. CDR3 protein: CAGSLMDGYEQYF. The CDR3 nucleotides are TGTGCCGGCAGTTTAATGGATGGATACGAGCAGTACTTC.

This clonotype was recorded many times. This sequence joins TRBV9 and TRBJ2-4; D is undetermined. The ends were cut back, 0 bases at V and 1 base at J, with 11 bases in the middle. In germline, CDR1 is SGDLS, CDR2 YYNGEE. CDR3 size: 16 residues. CDR3 region: CASSVGASPAKNIQYF. The CDR3 coding sequence is TGTGCCAGCAGCGTAGGTGCGTCCCCGGCCAAAAACATTCAGTACTTC.

This clonotype came up many times. This sequence joins TRBV7-8 and TRBJ1-1; 7 nucleotides agree with TRBD1. V was pared by 4 bases and J by 0 bases, with 8 bases of the junction left unmatched. Looked up from germline, CDR1 is SGHVS and CDR2 is FQNEAQ. This CDR3 has 16 residues. The CDR3 DNA sequence: TGTGCCAGCAGCTGGACAGGTGGGATCATGAACACTGAAGCTTTCTTT. As protein: CASSWTGGIMNTEAFF.

The chain couples TRBV6-2 or TRBV6-3 to TRBJ1-5; no clear D. The CDR3 runs 12 residues. Germline V gives CDR1 MNHEY, CDR2 SVGEGT. Trimming shortened V by 8 bases and J by 7 bases, and 12 bases separated the two germline ends. The CDR3 sequence is CASLGFGQPQHF. In DNA, the CDR3 is TGTGCCAGCCTCGGTTTCGGCCAGCCCCAGCATTTT.

This clonotype was counted once. The V call is TRBV12-3 or TRBV12-4, the J call TRBJ2-7; unclear D gene. V lost 4 bases to trimming and J lost 5 bases, with 12 bases between them. The CDR3 length is 13 residues. CDR3 amino acids: CASSSPPGHEQYF. The CDR3 nucleotides read TGTGCCAGCAGTTCCCCTCCCGGGCACGAGCAGTACTTC.

The sample holds a few counts of this clonotype. Given a much more abundant clone one base away, this may be a read error. The gene calls are TRBV4-2 and TRBJ1-1; a weak D match, TRBD1 (6 bases). Germline CDR1 LGHNA, CDR2 YNFKEQ. Trimming left V 1 base short and J 2 bases short, with 17 bases between. The CDR3 contains 17 residues. CDR3 loop: CASSQGRWTAVNTEAFF. The CDR3 DNA is TGTGCCAGCAGCCAAGGGCGTTGGACAGCCGTAAACACTGAAGCTTTCTTT.

This clonotype has at least ten counts. The DNA for the CDR3 is TGTGCCTGGCGTCAGGGGACGAACACTGAAGCTTTCTTT. Amino acid sequence: CAWRQGTNTEAFF. The chain couples TRBV30 to TRBJ1-1, with D perhaps matching TRBD1 (6 bases). The CDR3 covers 13 residues. Between the trimmed V and J ends, which lost 5 bases and 1 base, there was a span of 11 bases. CDR1 is GTSNPN and CDR2 is SVGIG in the germline V gene (reference sequence).

This clonotype has at least ten counts. This chain links TRBV6-5 with TRBJ2-5; TRBD1 aligns across 11 bases. J gave up 5 bases and V 7 bases, and 12 bases lay outside the gene matches. Germline-derived CDR1 and CDR2 are MNHEY and SVGAGI. CDR3 length equals 16 residues. The CDR3 bases are TGTGCCAGCACCCCAGGGAGGACAGGGGGCATGGAGACCCAGTACTTC. Translated: CASTPGRTGGMETQYF.

This clonotype occurred many times. The chain recombines TRBV6-1 with TRBJ2-5; TRBD1 might be the D (6 bases). Trimming stripped 2 bases from V and 5 bases from J, with 12 bases between. This CDR3 is 14 amino acids long. Germline assignment: CDR1 MNHNS and CDR2 SASEGT. CDR3 protein: CASSERGKGETQYF. The CDR3 DNA is TGTGCCAGCAGTGAAAGGGGGAAGGGGGAGACCCAGTACTTC.

This clonotype occurred once. Here the CDR3 DNA reads TGTGCCAGCAGTTGGCCTCTTTGGGGGGTACCCTACGAGCAGTACTTC. Translated: CASSWPLWGVPYEQYF. V and J are TRBV6-2 or TRBV6-3 and TRBJ2-7; TRBD2 might be the D (6 bases). This CDR3 region has 16 residues. The germline V and J ends were trimmed by 4 bases and 2 bases, with 18 bases remaining between them. Germline V gene lookup returns CDR1 MNHEY and CDR2 SVGEGT.

This clonotype has ten or more counts. This chain links TRBV11-2 with TRBJ1-5; TRBD1 agrees at 8 bases. CDR3 length: 14 residues. Germline CDR1 reads SGHAT; CDR2 reads FQNNGV. V lost 5 bases and J lost 4; bases outside the gene matches: 4. The CDR3 DNA sequence: TGTGCCAGCAGCATAGGACAGGGTAATCAGCCCCAGCATTTT. Translating it yields CASSIGQGNQPQHF.

At least ten counts were recorded for this clonotype. The chain combines TRBV12-3 or TRBV12-4 with TRBJ2-5; D not resolved. Trimming left V 2 bases short and J 4 bases short, with 17 bases between. The CDR3 is 16 amino acids. The CDR3 sequence: CASSLTLIQRRETQYF. The CDR3 nucleotides are TGTGCCAGCAGTTTAACGCTCATCCAACGCCGAGAGACCCAGTACTTC.

Of note for this clonotype: A much larger clone lies one base from this, so it may be a read error. Here the CDR3 DNA reads TGCAGTGCTGGTGGTCTGAACACTGAAGCTTTCTTT. Translated: CSAGGLNTEAFF. The chain couples TRBV20-1 to TRBJ1-1; unclear D gene. The CDR3 extends over 12 amino acids. CDR1 DFQATT and CDR2 SNEGSKA come from the germline V gene (reference sequence). Trimming took off 5 bases at V and 0 bases at J, with 7 bases between the two ends.

As DNA, the CDR3 is TGTGCCACACACCAGGGATCTAACTATGGCTACACCTTC. Amino acids: CATHQGSNYGYTF. The rearrangement links TRBV6-1 to TRBJ1-2; D possibly corresponds to TRBD1 (5 bases). The V gene's germline CDR1 is MNHNS and CDR2 SASEGT. This CDR3 spans 13 amino acids. Trimming cost V 10 bases and J 0 bases, with 12 bases left between them.

This clonotype came up many times. V and J are TRBV28 and TRBJ1-5, with D maybe TRBD1 (6 bases). Germline V CDR1 and CDR2: MDHEN, SYDVKM. The CDR3 contains 15 residues. The V gene lost 6 bases and the J gene lost 4 bases, with 16 bases spanning the gap. The DNA for the CDR3 is TGTGCCAGCAGCTCACGGGGGGGCGGAAATCAGCCCCAGCATTTT. Amino acid sequence: CASSSRGGGNQPQHF. Drawing the rest from reference TRBV28 and TRBJ1-5, the complete variable domain is DVKVTQSSRYLVKRTGEKVFLECVQDMDHENMFWYRQDPGLGLRLIYFSYDVKMKEKGDIPEGYSVSREKKERFSLILESASTNQTSMYLCASSSRGGGNQPQHFGDGTRLSIL.

At least ten counts were recorded for this clonotype. V gene TRBV6-1 combines with J gene TRBJ1-3; D is perhaps TRBD1 (5 bases). CDR3 length: 15 amino acids. V was pared by 4 bases and J by 8 bases, with 18 bases between. CDR1 is MNHNS and CDR2 is SASEGT in the germline V gene. As DNA, the CDR3 is TGTGCCAGCAGTGCCGGACCTGGGGCCCAGGACACCATATATTTT. As protein: CASSAGPGAQDTIYF.

This clonotype occurred many times. The chain links TRBV19 to TRBJ1-1, with TRBD1 as a possible D gene (5 bases). V dropped 5 bases and J dropped 8 bases, with 12 bases sitting between them. There are 12 residues in the CDR3. The germline V gene has CDR1 LNHDA and CDR2 SQIVND (reference sequence). DNA for the CDR3: TGTGCCAGTAGTGGACAAGTTGGAGAAGCTTTCTTT. It translates to CASSGQVGEAFF. The full variable domain, with the rest looked up from reference TRBV19 and TRBJ1-1, is DGGITQSPKYLFRKEGQNVTLSCEQNLNHDAMYWYRQDPGQGLRLIYYSQIVNDFQKGDIAEGYSVSREKKESFPLTVTSAQKNPTAFYLCASSGQVGEAFFGQGTRLTVV.

This chain joins TRBV20-1 and TRBJ2-6, with 9 bases that match TRBD2. The CDR3 consists of 19 residues. The trim removed 0 bases at V and 0 bases at J, leaving 9 bases unmatched. From germline, CDR1 is DFQATT and CDR2 SNEGSKA (reference sequence). CDR3 sequence reads: CSARDLLAGPRSGANVLTF. The CDR3 DNA is TGCAGTGCTAGAGATCTGCTAGCGGGGCCCCGCTCTGGGGCCAACGTCCTGACTTTC.

This clonotype was observed many times. The J gene is TRBJ1-5, the V gene TRBV27; D is possibly TRBD1 (5 bases). CDR3 size: 15 residues. V dropped 0 bases and J dropped 7 bases, with 13 bases sitting between them. Germline CDR1 reads MNHEY; CDR2 reads SMNVEV (reference sequence). As DNA, the CDR3 is TGTGCCAGCAGTTTATCGGGAGGGAGGGACCAGCCCCAGCATTTT. It encodes CASSLSGGRDQPQHF.